This TCR beta chain is drawn from a study of T cell changes during pregnancy in multiple sclerosis. This clone was picked up one time. The assay was immunoSEQ multiplex PCR, and TCRdb's table has in-frame clones only and misses some. The data hold some 85,000 clones, with about 95% observed a single time. Deletions cut 9 bases from V and 6 bases from J, with 24 bases between. Looked up from germline, CDR1 is MNHEY and CDR2 is SMNVEV (reference sequence). CDR3 size: 15 residues. This chain uses TRBV27 with TRBJ2-7; D is perhaps TRBD2 (5 bases). The source is a female donor with multiple sclerosis, enrolled in a pregnancy study. The specimen comprised peripheral blood, sampled in the second trimester of pregnancy. CDR3 coding DNA: TGTGCCAGTAAGGGCCAGGACTCCTCCCTGGGCGAGCAGTACTTC. Translation: CASKGQDSSLGEQYF.